This T cell receptor (beta chain) comes out of a study of T cell repertoires in cytomegalovirus infection. Study-level information: An indication of both CMV infection and matching HLA type came from public TCR beta signatures.

Each CDR3 protein gets one entry after TCRdb re-called the reads with MiXCR. Here the sample spans hundreds of thousands of distinct CDR3 sequences, 20% to 25% being singletons. The CDR3 is made up of 14 amino acids. V shed 3 bases and J shed 6 bases, with 12 bases lying between them. In germline, CDR1 is MNHEY, CDR2 SVGEGT. Concerning this clonotype itself: Antigen specificity is unknown.

Study-level points and caveats: The cumulative frequency of public TCR beta families identified carriers of CMV plus the relevant HLA. Dominating the ex vivo response were TCR beta clonotypes that were CMV-specific and HLA-C-restricted.

The gene calls are TRBV6-2 or TRBV6-3 and TRBJ2-1, with D possibly called TRBD1 or TRBD2 (5 bases each). The material sequenced was CD8+ T cells from PBMCs. This clonotype was obtained from a human donor in good health (CMV status not recorded). Some clones in this sample may be carry-over from other donors' samples. The CDR3 DNA is TGTGCCAGCAGTTATGTGGGGGAGCTCAATGAGCAGTTCTTC. Encoded protein: CASSYVGELNEQFF.